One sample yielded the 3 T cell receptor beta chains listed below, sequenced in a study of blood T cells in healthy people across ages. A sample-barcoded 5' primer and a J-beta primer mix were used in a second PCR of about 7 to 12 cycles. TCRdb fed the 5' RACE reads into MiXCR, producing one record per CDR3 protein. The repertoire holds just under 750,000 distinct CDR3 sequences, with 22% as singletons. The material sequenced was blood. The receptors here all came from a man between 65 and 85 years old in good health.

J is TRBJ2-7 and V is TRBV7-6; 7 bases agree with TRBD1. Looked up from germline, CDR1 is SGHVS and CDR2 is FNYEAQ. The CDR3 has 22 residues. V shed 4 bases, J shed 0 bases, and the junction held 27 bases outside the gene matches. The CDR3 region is CASSSVVAPGQWGARGSYEQYF. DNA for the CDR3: TGTGCCAGCAGCTCAGTCGTCGCCCCGGGACAGTGGGGAGCTAGGGGCTCCTACGAGCAGTACTTC.

CDR3 amino acids: CAWSRGGDQPQHF. The CDR3 coding sequence is TGTGCCTGGAGCCGCGGGGGGGACCAGCCCCAGCATTTT. The J gene is TRBJ1-5, the V gene TRBV30; possibly TRBD1 for D (5 bases). Germline loops: CDR1 GTSNPN, CDR2 SVGIG (reference sequence). The CDR3 extends over 13 amino acids. V shed 3 bases and J shed 7 bases, with 13 bases lying between them. Complete variable domain (other parts from reference TRBV30 and TRBJ1-5): SQTIHQWPATLVQPVGSPLSLECTVEGTSNPNLYWYRQAAGRGLQLLFYSVGIGQISSEVPQNLSASRPQDRQFILSSKKLLLSDSGFYLCAWSRGGDQPQHFGDGTRLSIL.

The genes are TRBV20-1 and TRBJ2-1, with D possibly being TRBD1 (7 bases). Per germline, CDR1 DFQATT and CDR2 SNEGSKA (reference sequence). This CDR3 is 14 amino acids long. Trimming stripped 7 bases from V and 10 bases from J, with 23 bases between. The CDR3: CSVLPGTSQGEQFF. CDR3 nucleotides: TGCAGTGTTCTCCCCGGGACTTCACAGGGGGAGCAGTTCTTC.